This entry lists 8 T cell receptor beta chains sequenced from one sample in a study of T cells in Graves' hyperthyroidism and ophthalmopathy. RNA transcripts served as the template for amplifying TCR beta CDR3 regions. Carried out on the TCR CDR3, a first-round RT-PCR used the HTBI primer set. TCRdb called the multiplex PCR reads again in MiXCR, with one record for every CDR3 protein. The repertoire holds a few hundred thousand distinct CDR3 sequences, with 18% as singletons. The material sequenced was blood. These receptors originate from a middle-aged man with Graves' hyperthyroidism.

The chain carries TRBV29-1 and TRBJ1-2; tentative D call: TRBD1 (5 bases). V was cut by 5 bases and J by 8 bases, with 18 bases left in between. This CDR3 has 13 amino acids. Germline loops: CDR1 SQVTM, CDR2 ANQGSEA. CDR3 loop: CSVSIRGTGGYTF. The CDR3 bases are TGCAGCGTTAGTATCCGGGGCACGGGGGGCTACACCTTC.

This clonotype was recorded many times. This CDR3 is CASSSLAGGETQYF. The DNA for the CDR3 is TGTGCCAGCAGCTCCCTAGCGGGGGGGGAGACCCAGTACTTC. This chain uses TRBV11-2 with TRBJ2-5, with 12 bases aligning to TRBD2. The junction had 2 bases not matched to a gene; V was cut back by 4 bases and J by 5 bases. Germline V CDR1 and CDR2: SGHAT, FQNNGV. CDR3 length: 14 residues. The full variable domain, its missing parts supplied by reference TRBV11-2 and TRBJ2-5, is EAGVAQSPRYKIIEKRQSVAFWCNPISGHATLYWYQQILGQGPKLLIQFQNNGVVDDSQLPKDRFSAERLKGVDSTLKIQPAKLEDSAVYLCASSSLAGGETQYFGPGTRLLVL.

This sequence joins TRBV5-6 and TRBJ2-3; unclear D gene. This CDR3 is built from 12 residues. Deletions cut 5 bases from V and 2 bases from J, with 6 bases between. Germline-derived CDR1 and CDR2 are SGHDT and YYEEEE. The CDR3, as DNA: TGTGCCAGCAGGGCTTACACAGATACGCAGTATTTT. Its translation: CASRAYTDTQYF.

This clonotype was found a few times. The CDR3 coding sequence is TGTGCCAGCAGTGCTTACACCGGGGAGCTGTTTTTT. Encoded protein: CASSAYTGELFF. The chain has TRBV6-1 and TRBJ2-2; unclear D gene. The CDR3 extends over 12 amino acids. With 4 bases removed from V and 3 bases from J, the gap between germline ends came to 3 bases. CDR1 and CDR2 from the germline V gene are MNHNS and SASEGT.

In its sample, this clonotype was seen many times. The chain has TRBV9 and TRBJ1-1, with a possible D match to TRBD1 (5 bases). The CDR3 covers 14 residues. V lost 3 bases and J lost 1, with 10 bases in between. Germline lookup yields CDR1 SGDLS and CDR2 YYNGEE. CDR3 sequence reads: CASSAVGGNTEAFF. The CDR3 nucleotides are TGTGCCAGCAGCGCGGTCGGGGGGAACACTGAAGCTTTCTTT.

This clonotype was counted a few times. The genes are TRBV24-1 and TRBJ2-3, with no clear D. The germline gives CDR1 KGHDR, CDR2 SFDVKD. CDR3 length equals 11 residues. Trimming stripped 6 bases from V and 6 bases from J, with 6 bases between. The CDR3 protein is CATSLTDTQYF. CDR3 in DNA: TGTGCCACCAGTTTAACGGATACGCAGTATTTT.

Notes on this clonotype: The junction does not match germline at one end; this may be a read error. The chain couples TRBV20-1 to TRBJ1-6; D may be TRBD1 (6 bases). This CDR3 is 14 amino acids long. Per the germline V gene, CDR1 is DFQATT and CDR2 is SNEGSKA (reference sequence). This CDR3 is CSASSGTNNSPPHF. CDR3 DNA: TGCAGTGCTAGTTCCGGGACAAATAATTCACCCCCCCACTTT.

This clonotype occurred many times. This rearrangement joins TRBV5-1 to TRBJ2-1, with D perhaps TRBD1 (5 bases). CDR3 length equals 14 residues. In germline, CDR1 is SGHRS, CDR2 YFSETQ. The V and J ends lost 2 bases and 4 bases respectively, with 10 bases between them. The CDR3 region is CASSLTQAYNEQFF. In nucleotides, the CDR3 is TGCGCCAGCAGCTTAACACAGGCATACAATGAGCAGTTCTTC.